A selection of T cell receptor beta chains follows, all from one sample in a study of T cells in Graves' hyperthyroidism and ophthalmopathy. Each CDR3 protein gets one entry after TCRdb re-called the multiplex PCR reads with MiXCR. The sample yields 600,000 to 750,000 distinct CDR3 sequences, about 18% seen once. The sample taken for sequencing was blood. Every receptor here comes from a man aged 50-59 years with Graves' hyperthyroidism. The CDR3 runs from the conserved cysteine through the conserved F or W. The order of the fields is J gene, V gene, clone size, D gene, CDR3 protein, CDR3 DNA. A D gene is named only where the DNA matches it firmly. Clone size appears in some rows only: once, few, many, or a class for an expanded clone.

>TRBJ2-3|TRBV10-3|many|TRBD2
CAISDHRLAGRVDTQYF
TGTGCCATCAGTGATCACAGACTAGCGGGTCGCGTAGATACGCAGTATTTT
>TRBJ1-5|TRBV6-2/TRBV6-3|-|-
CACSYSSIYGVGRNQPQHF
TGTGCCTGCAGTTACTCGTCCATATACGGTGTAGGGCGAAACCAGCCCCAGCATTTT
>TRBJ2-7|TRBV20-1|many|-
CSARGQGGYEQYF
TGCAGTGCTAGAGGGCAGGGGGGCTACGAGCAGTACTTC
>TRBJ2-6|TRBV28|many|TRBD1
CASIRDRSLSGANVLTF
TGTGCCAGCATCCGGGACAGGTCCCTCTCTGGGGCCAACGTCCTGACTTTC
>TRBJ1-5|TRBV10-2|-|-
CASSESPDKNQPQHF
TGCGCCAGCAGTGAATCACCCGACAAAAATCAGCCCCAGCATTTT
>TRBJ2-5|TRBV28|many|TRBD1
CASTYGGQLETQYF
TGTGCCAGCACTTATGGGGGACAGTTGGAGACCCAGTACTTC
>TRBJ1-5|TRBV30|many|-
CAWSFEANQPQHF
TGTGCCTGGAGTTTCGAGGCTAATCAGCCCCAGCATTTT
>TRBJ2-1|TRBV10-2|many|-
CASSESIGQAPYNEQFF
TGCGCCAGCAGTGAGTCGATTGGGCAGGCCCCATACAATGAGCAGTTCTTC
>TRBJ1-1|TRBV3-1|-|-
CASSQDHRGEAFF
TGTGCCAGCAGCCAAGATCATAGGGGCGAAGCTTTCTTT
>TRBJ2-1|TRBV28|many|TRBD2
CASSLSSGRSKGNEQFF
TGTGCCAGCAGTTTATCTAGCGGGAGATCGAAGGGCAATGAGCAGTTCTTC
>TRBJ2-5|TRBV7-2|-|TRBD2
CASSPDGRRGRSETQYF
TGTGCCAGCAGCCCCGATGGTAGGCGCGGGAGGTCAGAGACCCAGTACTTC
>TRBJ2-7|TRBV20-1|-|TRBD1
CSARDRVYEQYF
TGCAGTGCTCGGGACAGGGTCTACGAGCAGTACTTC
>TRBJ1-5|TRBV27|-|-
CASSLFLSQPQHF
TGTGCCAGCAGTTTATTTTTAAGCCAGCCCCAGCATTTT
>TRBJ2-2|TRBV11-2|many|TRBD2
CASSSIAGVQTGELFF
TGTGCCAGCAGCTCGATAGCGGGAGTACAAACCGGGGAGCTGTTTTTT
>TRBJ2-6|TRBV19|-|TRBD1
CAGHHRGAGANVLTF
TGTGCCGGACATCACAGGGGAGCTGGGGCCAACGTCCTGACTTTC
>TRBJ1-4|TRBV27|-|-
CASSLGPYRNDEKLFF
TGTGCCAGCAGTTTAGGGCCCTACAGGAATGATGAAAAACTGTTTTTT
>TRBJ2-7|TRBV27|many|-
CASSMKGSYEQYF
TGTGCCAGCAGTATGAAAGGGTCCTACGAGCAGTACTTC
>TRBJ2-7|TRBV28|-|TRBD2
CASSLTAGLAFYEQYF
TGTGCCAGCAGTTTGACGGCGGGACTAGCGTTCTACGAGCAGTACTTC
>TRBJ1-1|TRBV28|many|-
CASTLPPQNTEAFF
TGTGCCAGCACCCTCCCCCCACAGAACACTGAAGCTTTCTTT
>TRBJ1-5|TRBV4-3|few|-
CASSQVPNQPQHF
TGCGCCAGCAGCCAAGTTCCGAATCAGCCCCAGCATTTT
>TRBJ2-5|TRBV5-1|few|-
CASSPRTYKETQYF
TGCGCCAGCAGCCCCAGAACTTATAAAGAGACCCAGTACTTC
>TRBJ1-1|TRBV2|many|TRBD1
CASRDIDRVPEAFF
TGTGCCAGCAGAGACATAGACAGGGTCCCTGAAGCTTTCTTT
>TRBJ2-3|TRBV7-3|many|-
CASSATDTQYF
TGTGCCAGCAGCGCCACAGATACGCAGTATTTT
>TRBJ2-7|TRBV27|-|TRBD2
CASSITSGSTEQYF
TGTGCCAGCAGTATTACTAGCGGGAGTACGGAGCAGTACTTC
>TRBJ2-7|TRBV27|few|-
CASSSTPGLPYEQYF
TGTGCCAGCAGTTCAACCCCGGGCCTACCCTACGAGCAGTACTTC
>TRBJ2-7|TRBV20-1|many|TRBD2
CSAGGLAGGYEQYF
TGCAGTGCCGGGGGACTAGCGGGAGGCTACGAGCAGTACTTC
>TRBJ2-1|TRBV12-3/TRBV12-4|few|TRBD2
CASTNSPRGEFF
TGTGCCAGCACAAATTCGCCCCGGGGGGAGTTCTTC
>TRBJ2-1|TRBV18|-|-
CASSPQGAISEQFF
TGTGCCAGCTCACCCCAGGGAGCGATAAGTGAGCAGTTCTTC
>TRBJ2-1|TRBV20-1|few|-
CSARKGGSSYNEQFF
TGCAGTGCAAGAAAGGGTGGAAGCTCCTACAATGAGCAGTTCTTC
>TRBJ2-1|TRBV7-2|many|TRBD2
CASILEGTSGVANEQFF
TGTGCCAGCATCCTAGAGGGGACTAGCGGGGTCGCAAATGAGCAGTTCTTC
>TRBJ2-1|TRBV28|few|TRBD2
CASTLAANNEQFF
TGTGCCAGCACTCTAGCGGCGAACAATGAGCAGTTCTTC
>TRBJ1-3|TRBV6-1|many|TRBD1
CASSTTPTGNSGNTIYF
TGTGCCAGCAGCACCACCCCGACAGGGAACTCTGGAAACACCATATATTTT
>TRBJ2-1|TRBV7-3|many|-
CASSRGQIYNEQFF
TGTGCCAGCAGTCGTGGACAGATATACAATGAGCAGTTCTTC
>TRBJ2-1|TRBV28|-|-
CASGGTAVNEQFF
TGTGCCAGCGGGGGGACCGCGGTTAATGAGCAGTTCTTC
>TRBJ2-2|TRBV30|few|-
CTWSLARGAGELFF
TGTACCTGGAGTCTGGCGAGGGGCGCCGGGGAGCTGTTTTTT
>TRBJ2-7|TRBV12-3/TRBV12-4|many|-
CASSPSGYSYEQYF
TGTGCCAGCAGCCCATCAGGGTATTCCTACGAGCAGTACTTC
>TRBJ2-7|TRBV3-1|-|TRBD1
CASAPGTGFFAYEQYF
TGTGCCAGTGCCCCCGGGACAGGGTTTTTCGCCTACGAGCAGTACTTC
>TRBJ2-1|TRBV12-3/TRBV12-4|many|TRBD2
CASSFTTSGSHEQFF
TGTGCCAGCAGTTTCACGACTAGCGGGAGCCATGAGCAGTTCTTC
>TRBJ2-3|TRBV2|many|-
CASSEERSTDTQYF
TGTGCCAGCAGTGAGGAGCGGTCCACAGATACGCAGTATTTT
>TRBJ2-1|TRBV10-3|many|TRBD2
CAISRLAGEVSNEQFF
TGTGCCATCAGTAGACTAGCGGGAGAAGTAAGCAATGAGCAGTTCTTC